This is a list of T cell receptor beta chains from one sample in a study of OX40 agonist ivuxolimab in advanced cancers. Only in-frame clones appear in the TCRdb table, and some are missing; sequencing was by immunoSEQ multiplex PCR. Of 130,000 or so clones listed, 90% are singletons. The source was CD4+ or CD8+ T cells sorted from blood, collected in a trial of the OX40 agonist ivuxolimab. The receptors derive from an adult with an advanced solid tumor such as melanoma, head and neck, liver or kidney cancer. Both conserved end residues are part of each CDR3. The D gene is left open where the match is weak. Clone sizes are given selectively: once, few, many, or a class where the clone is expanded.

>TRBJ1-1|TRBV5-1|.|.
TGCGCCAGCGGTCCAGGACAGCAGAACACTGAAGCTTTCTTT
CASGPGQQNTEAFF
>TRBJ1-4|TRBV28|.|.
TGTGCCAGCAGCGGGGGGAATGAAAAACTGTTTTTT
CASSGGNEKLFF
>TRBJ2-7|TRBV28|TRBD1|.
TGTGCCAGCGGGTTAACGGGACAGCATTACGAGCAGTACTTC
CASGLTGQHYEQYF
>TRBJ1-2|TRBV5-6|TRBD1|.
TGTGCCAGCAGCTTGGTCAGGACAGGGGCCCACTATGGCTACACCTTC
CASSLVRTGAHYGYTF
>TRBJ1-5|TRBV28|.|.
TGTGCCAGCAACGCTGGGGGTCGAGGCAATCAGCCCCAGCATTTT
CASNAGGRGNQPQHF
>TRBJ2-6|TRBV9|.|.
TGTGCCAGCAGCGTAGGGTCTGGGGCCAACGTCCTGACTTTC
CASSVGSGANVLTF
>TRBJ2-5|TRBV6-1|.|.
TGTGCCAGCAGTGATGGAGGGGGGAAACTGGAGACCCAGTACTTC
CASSDGGGKLETQYF
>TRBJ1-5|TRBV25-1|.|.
TGTGCCAACCTTTTAGAGGCACCGTTTAATCAGCCCCAGCATTTT
CANLLEAPFNQPQHF
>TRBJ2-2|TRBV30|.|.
TGTGCCTGGAGGAAAGTCGGAGGGACCGGGGAGCTGTTTTTT
CAWRKVGGTGELFF
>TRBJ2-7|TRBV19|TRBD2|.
TGTGCCAGTAGTATAGATGTACTAGCGGGCTCCTACGAGCAGTACTTC
CASSIDVLAGSYEQYF
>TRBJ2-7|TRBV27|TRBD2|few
TGTGCCAGCAGTTTATCGACTAGCGGGAGCTACGAGCAGTACTTC
CASSLSTSGSYEQYF
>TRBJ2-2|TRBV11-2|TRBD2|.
TGTGCCAGCAGCTTAGTGGCTAGCGGGAGGGCCGGGGAGCTGTTTTTT
CASSLVASGRAGELFF
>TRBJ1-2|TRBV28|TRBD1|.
TGTGCCAGCACTTCTCCGGGACAGGCTAACTATGGCTACACCTTC
CASTSPGQANYGYTF
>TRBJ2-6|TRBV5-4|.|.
TGTGCCAGCAGCGTCGGGGCCAACTCTGGGGCCAACGTCCTGACTTTC
CASSVGANSGANVLTF
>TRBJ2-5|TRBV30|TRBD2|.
TGTGCCGGTAACCTAGCGGGAGGTGTGCAGACCCAGTACTTC
CAGNLAGGVQTQYF
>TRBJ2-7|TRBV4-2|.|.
TGTGCCAGCAGCCAAGCGATCAGGGGGGTCTACGAGCAGTACTTC
CASSQAIRGVYEQYF
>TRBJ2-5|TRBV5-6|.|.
TGTGCCAGCAGCCCGGGTTTAGGGGCCCAAGAGACCCAGTACTTC
CASSPGLGAQETQYF
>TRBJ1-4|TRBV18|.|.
TGTGCCAGCTCACCACTGGCAGCTAATAATGAAAAACTGTTTTTT
CASSPLAANNEKLFF
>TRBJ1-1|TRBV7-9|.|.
TGTGCCAGCAATTTCAGTGGATGGGAAGCTTTCTTT
CASNFSGWEAFF
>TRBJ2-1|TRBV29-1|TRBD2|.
TGCAGCGTCGACACTGGGACTAGCGGGCGACCCTACAATGAGCAGTTCTTC
CSVDTGTSGRPYNEQFF
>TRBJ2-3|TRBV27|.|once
TGTGCCAGCACAGATACGCAGTATTTT
CASTDTQYF
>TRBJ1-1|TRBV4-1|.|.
TGCGCCAGCAGCCAAGATTATTTAGAGGAGGGTTTGAACACTGAAGCTTTCTTT
CASSQDYLEEGLNTEAFF
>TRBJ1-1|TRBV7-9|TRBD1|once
TGTGCCAGCATTCTAGGCAGGGGGACTGAAGCTTTCTTT
CASILGRGTEAFF
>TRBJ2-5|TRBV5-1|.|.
TGCGCCAGCAGCTTGGCTCCCGTGTGGGGAGAGACCCAGTACTTC
CASSLAPVWGETQYF
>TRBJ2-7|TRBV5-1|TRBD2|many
TGCGCCAGCAGCGGAGGACTAGCGGGGGGGAACCACGAGCAGTACTTC
CASSGGLAGGNHEQYF
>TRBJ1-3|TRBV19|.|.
TGTGCCAGTAGTATGAGCAATGCGATCTGGGACACCATATATTTT
CASSMSNAIWDTIYF
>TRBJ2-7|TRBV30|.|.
TGTGCCTGGAGGCAAGAGCTCCTATACGAGCAGTACTTC
CAWRQELLYEQYF
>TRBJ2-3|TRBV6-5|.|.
TGTGCCAGCAGTTACTCAGGACTCCAGGATACGCAGTATTTT
CASSYSGLQDTQYF
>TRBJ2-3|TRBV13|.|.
TGTGCCAGCAGCTCCCCTGCCGGGCTAGCGATCGCAGATACGCAGTATTTT
CASSSPAGLAIADTQYF
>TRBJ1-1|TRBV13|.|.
TGTGCCAGCAGCCACGGCGGATACACTGAAGCTTTCTTT
CASSHGGYTEAFF
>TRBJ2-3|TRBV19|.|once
TGTGCCAGTAGTAGAACTAGCAGACTTGGGGATACGCAGTATTTT
CASSRTSRLGDTQYF
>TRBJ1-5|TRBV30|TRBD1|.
TGTGCCTGGAAGACAGGGGCTGGCCAGCCCCAGCATTTT
CAWKTGAGQPQHF
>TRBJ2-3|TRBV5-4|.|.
TGTGCCAGCAGCTTCCGGCTTTCTCTGGGGGATACGCAGTATTTT
CASSFRLSLGDTQYF
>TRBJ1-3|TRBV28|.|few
TGTGCCAGCATTCGGCAAAACACCATATATTTT
CASIRQNTIYF
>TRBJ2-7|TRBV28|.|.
TGTGCCAGCAGTTTTTCAGGGACCACTTCCTACGAGCAGTACTTC
CASSFSGTTSYEQYF
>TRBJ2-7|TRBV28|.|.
TGTGCCAGCAGTTTTGGCGGGATGAATAACTACGAGCAGTACTTC
CASSFGGMNNYEQYF
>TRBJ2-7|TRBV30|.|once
TGTGCCTGGAGGGAAGTCCCCGGGGGAGAGTCCTACGAGCAGTACTTC
CAWREVPGGESYEQYF